Listed below are T cell receptor beta chains from one sample, sequenced in a study of human T cells and chemical hapten exposure. TCRdb reprocessed the RACE reads with MiXCR, giving one entry per CDR3 protein. The sample records 150,000 to 200,000 distinct CDR3 sequences, just under 30% being singletons. Specimen: whole blood, collected in connection with sensitization to the hapten diphenylcyclopropenone (DPC). These receptor sequences come from a young woman with alopecia areata. Some clones in this sample may be carry-over from other donors' samples. CDR3s include the opening cysteine and the closing phenylalanine or tryptophan. The D gene is left open where the match is weak.

v_call d_call cdr3_aa
TRBV21-1 . CASSKAGLRTYEQYF
TRBV5-1 . CASSLDGGAYNEQFF
TRBV4-2 . CASSQGPLSGESYNSPLHF
TRBV30 . CAWSTQGVSEQYF
TRBV27 . CASDRARSEPPGAREQFF
TRBV7-9 . CASSAGQVTGELFF
TRBV4-2 . CASSPLGRASGTEAFF
TRBV6-5 . CASSYRGVVGRNTIYF
TRBV6-2/TRBV6-3 . CASTSGLSSTEAFF
TRBV10-3 . CAISDNRSNYGYTF
TRBV3-1 . CASSQVPGTYGYTF
TRBV7-2 . CASSLGGSGELFF
TRBV13 . CASSLFVGGSSTDTQYF
TRBV14 . CASSQDWAGRWDTEAFF
TRBV9 TRBD2 CASSVERGGTDTQYF
TRBV10-3 TRBD2 CAITAGGGTDTQYF